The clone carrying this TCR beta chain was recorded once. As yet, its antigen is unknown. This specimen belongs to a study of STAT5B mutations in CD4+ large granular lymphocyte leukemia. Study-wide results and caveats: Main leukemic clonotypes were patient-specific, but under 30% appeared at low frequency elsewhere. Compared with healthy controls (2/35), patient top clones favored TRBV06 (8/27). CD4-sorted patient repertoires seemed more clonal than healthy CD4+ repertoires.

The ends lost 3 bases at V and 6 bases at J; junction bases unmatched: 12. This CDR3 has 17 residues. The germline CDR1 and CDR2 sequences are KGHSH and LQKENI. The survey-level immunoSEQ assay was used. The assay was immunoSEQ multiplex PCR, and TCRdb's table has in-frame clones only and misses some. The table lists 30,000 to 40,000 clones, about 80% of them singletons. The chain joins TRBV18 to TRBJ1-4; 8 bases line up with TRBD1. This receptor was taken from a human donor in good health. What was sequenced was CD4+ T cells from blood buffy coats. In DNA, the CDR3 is TGTGCCAGCTCACCCCGAACCACAGGGACAGGTGATGAAAAACTGTTTTTT. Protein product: CASSPRTTGTGDEKLFF.